A single sample gave rise to the 11 T cell receptor beta chains below, sequenced in a study of shared clonotypes between healthy human individuals. Here immunoSEQ multiplex PCR was the method, and the copy in TCRdb shows in-frame clones only, minus some. This table has 2 million to 2.5 million clones, 90% to 95% appearing once. Sequencing was performed on naive CD4+ T cells from PBMCs. The subset denotes: CD45RA+ positively selected. The receptors were gathered from a man in his late teens or twenties in good health. Some clones in this sample may be carry-over from other donors' samples.

The V call is TRBV5-4, the J call TRBJ1-1; TRBD1 matches 7 bases. This CDR3 comprises 18 residues. The J segment lost 0 bases and the V segment lost 0 bases, leaving 11 bases of the junction unmatched. From germline, CDR1 is SGHNT and CDR2 YYREEE (reference sequence). Written as DNA, the CDR3 is TGTGCCAGCAGCTTGGCGAGGGGGCTAGGCTCGCTGAACACTGAAGCTTTCTTT. Protein sequence: CASSLARGLGSLNTEAFF.

This sequence joins TRBV7-3 and TRBJ2-3, with D hard to call. The CDR3 covers 13 residues. CDR1 and CDR2 (germline): SGHTA, FQGTGA. V shed 5 bases and J shed 4 bases, with 10 bases lying between them. For the CDR3, the DNA is TGTGCCAGCAGCCCTCTCCTAGCAGATACGCAGTATTTT. As protein: CASSPLLADTQYF.

The chain couples TRBV2 to TRBJ2-4; TRBD1 matches at 10 bases. The length of the CDR3 is 15 residues. The V segment lost 6 bases and the J segment 6 bases; nucleotides outside the gene matches: 8. The germline gives CDR1 SNHLY, CDR2 FYNNEI. The CDR3 sequence: CASSQRQGAGNIQYF. The DNA of the CDR3 is TGTGCCAGCAGCCAAAGACAGGGGGCAGGAAACATTCAGTACTTC.

This clone was seen a few times. The V call is TRBV10-1, the J call TRBJ1-1, with D unclear. This CDR3 region has 15 residues. The germline CDR1 and CDR2 sequences are WNHNN and SYGVQD (reference sequence). V was shortened by 6 bases and J by 2 bases, with 16 bases between the two germline ends. For the CDR3, the DNA is TGCGCCAGCAGCCTTAGCGCCGGGCTAAACACTGAAGCTTTCTTT. This encodes CASSLSAGLNTEAFF.

This chain joins TRBV4-3 and TRBJ2-1; either TRBD1 or TRBD2 may fit D (5 bases each). The germline V gene encodes CDR1 LGHNA and CDR2 YSLEER. V shed 5 bases and J shed 6 bases, with 20 bases lying between them. This CDR3 is built from 16 residues. CDR3 bases: TGCGCCAGCAGCGCCCCCGGGACCCAGTCGGCCAATGAGCAGTTCTTC. Translating gives CASSAPGTQSANEQFF.

The chain links TRBV19 to TRBJ2-6; tentatively, D is TRBD1 (5 bases). V was cut by 5 bases and J by 0 bases, with 8 bases left in between. Germline V gives CDR1 LNHDA, CDR2 SQIVND (reference sequence). CDR3 length equals 15 residues. The chain's CDR3 is CASSLGLSGANVLTF. CDR3 DNA: TGTGCCAGTAGTTTGGGGCTCTCTGGGGCCAACGTCCTGACTTTC.

The V call is TRBV29-1, the J call TRBJ1-5, with D possibly being TRBD1 (5 bases). Germline V gene sequence: CDR1 SQVTM, CDR2 ANQGSEA. This CDR3 is 14 amino acids long. V was cut by 6 bases and J by 1 base, with 13 bases left in between. CDR3 sequence reads: CSVTQGSSNQPQHF. The CDR3 nucleotides are TGCAGCGTGACGCAGGGTTCGAGCAATCAGCCCCAGCATTTT.

This chain joins TRBV28 and TRBJ2-7; D uncertain. CDR1 and CDR2 (germline): MDHEN, SYDVKM. V was clipped by 1 base and J by 3 bases, with 7 bases between them. The CDR3 is made up of 13 amino acids. CDR3: CASSLSTDYEQYF. The CDR3 bases are TGTGCCAGCAGTTTATCAACAGACTACGAGCAGTACTTC.

J is TRBJ2-6 and V is TRBV18; tentatively, D is TRBD1 (5 bases). With 0 bases removed from V and 0 bases from J, the gap between germline ends came to 9 bases. Germline-derived CDR1 and CDR2 are KGHSH and LQKENI. This CDR3 is built from 17 residues. This CDR3 is CASSPPPRASGANVLTF. The CDR3 DNA reads as TGTGCCAGCTCACCACCCCCCAGGGCCTCTGGGGCCAACGTCCTGACTTTC.

The CDR3 loop reads CASSAPLAGVYEQFF. CDR3 nucleotide sequence: TGTGCCAGCAGCGCACCCCTAGCGGGAGTCTATGAGCAGTTCTTC. The chain combines TRBV5-4 with TRBJ2-1, with 10 nucleotides matching TRBD2. Germline V CDR1 and CDR2: SGHNT, YYREEE (reference sequence). The CDR3 extends over 15 amino acids. With 4 bases clipped from V and 8 bases from J, the junction kept 9 bases outside the gene matches.

This rearrangement joins TRBV6-5 to TRBJ2-5, with D perhaps matching TRBD1 (6 bases). Germline V CDR1 and CDR2: MNHEY, SVGAGI. The CDR3 has 13 amino acids. Deletions cut 10 bases from V and 5 bases from J, with 17 bases between. The CDR3 DNA sequence: TGTGCCACCCGAAGTCAGGGGTGGGAGACCCAGTACTTC. This codes for CATRSQGWETQYF.